Listed here are 12 T cell receptor beta chains from one sample, sequenced in a study of beta chain features in type 1 diabetes. Every isolated RNA sample was fully reverse transcribed, so sequencing captured expressed TCRB transcripts. Using immunoSEQ multiplex PCR, the repertoire was profiled, and TCRdb retains in-frame clones only, with some absent. The sample has roughly 610,000 clones, around a sixth seen once. Input material: naive CD4+ T cells from blood. The receptors shown here come from a man between 18 and 35 years old in good health.

This clone was seen more than once but under ten times. Other DNA sequences in the same sample also yield this CDR3. The V gene is TRBV5-4, the J gene TRBJ2-2; no reliable D call. From germline, CDR1 is SGHNT and CDR2 YYREEE (reference sequence). Trimming took 2 bases from V and 3 from J, leaving 8 bases between them. The CDR3 totals 14 residues. CDR3 DNA sequence: TGTGCCAGCAGCTTAGTTCGGGACACCGGGGAGCTGTTTTTT. This translates into CASSLVRDTGELFF.

The sample holds a few counts of this clone. The chain joins TRBV9 to TRBJ2-3, with a tentative D call TRBD2 (5 bases). From germline, CDR1 is SGDLS and CDR2 YYNGEE. This CDR3 region has 13 residues. Deletions cut 2 bases from V and 13 bases from J, with 17 bases between. CDR3 residues: CASSVAGILTKYF. CDR3 coding DNA: TGTGCCAGCAGCGTCGCCGGGATCCTTACCAAGTATTTT.

The chain uses TRBV27 and TRBJ1-1; 7 nucleotides match TRBD1. Germline CDR1 reads MNHEY; CDR2 reads SMNVEV (reference sequence). CDR3 length: 15 residues. V gave up 5 bases and J gave up 4 bases; unmatched junction bases: 10. The CDR3 DNA sequence: TGTGCCAGCAGTCCAGACAGGGTACGGGCCACTGAAGCTTTCTTT. It specifies CASSPDRVRATEAFF.

The chain employs TRBV28 and TRBJ2-2, with 11 nucleotides matching TRBD1. With V trimmed by 4 bases and J by 3 bases, 4 bases remained unmatched. The CDR3 sequence is 16 residues long. Germline CDR1 is MDHEN and CDR2 is SYDVKM. The CDR3 sequence is CASSYGTGGYTGELFF. DNA for the CDR3: TGTGCCAGCAGTTACGGGACAGGGGGGTACACCGGGGAGCTGTTTTTT.

V and J are TRBV9 and TRBJ2-3; tentatively, D is TRBD2 (6 bases). Germline CDR1 SGDLS, CDR2 YYNGEE. Deletions cut 2 bases from V and 0 bases from J, with 13 bases between. This CDR3 comprises 16 residues. The CDR3 region has the DNA TGTGCCAGCAGCGTCTGGACTACCTCTAGCACAGATACGCAGTATTTT. It codes for CASSVWTTSSTDTQYF.

The chain links TRBV29-1 to TRBJ1-1, with a weak D call TRBD1 (6 bases). With 6 bases removed from V and 0 bases from J, the gap between germline ends came to 11 bases. Germline V lookup: CDR1 SQVTM, CDR2 ANQGSEA. CDR3 length equals 13 residues. The CDR3 protein is CSVVGQMNTEAFF. In DNA form, the CDR3 reads TGCAGCGTAGTGGGACAAATGAACACTGAAGCTTTCTTT. The full variable domain, with the rest looked up from reference TRBV29-1 and TRBJ1-1, is SAVISQKPSRDICQRGTSLTIQCQVDSQVTMMFWYRQQPGQSLTLIATANQGSEATYESGFVIDKFPISRPNLTFSTLTVSNMSPEDSSIYLCSVVGQMNTEAFFGQGTRLTVV.

This chain links TRBV25-1 with TRBJ1-2; a possible D gene is TRBD1 (5 bases). This CDR3 spans 14 amino acids. From germline, CDR1 is MGHDK and CDR2 SYGVNS. V was pared by 8 bases and J by 4 bases, with 17 bases between. The CDR3 nucleotides read TGTGCCAGCCTTCACCCCGAGGGGAGCTATGGCTACACCTTC. Translated, it gives CASLHPEGSYGYTF.

The rearrangement joins TRBV9 to TRBJ2-1, with D possibly being TRBD2 (5 bases). The CDR3 totals 17 residues. V lost 3 bases and J lost 6, with 22 bases in between. Germline V gives CDR1 SGDLS, CDR2 YYNGEE. CDR3 sequence reads: CASSAHRVGAGANEQFF. The CDR3 coding sequence is TGTGCCAGCAGCGCCCACCGGGTGGGAGCCGGTGCCAATGAGCAGTTCTTC.

This clone was counted only a few times. This chain uses TRBV5-6 with TRBJ1-5; 10 bases map to TRBD1. CDR1 is SGHDT, CDR2 YYEEEE, per germline. V shed 3 bases and J 7 bases; nucleotides not matched to a gene: 4. The CDR3 spans 14 residues. The CDR3 spells CASSWGTGVQPQHF. CDR3 nucleotide sequence: TGTGCCAGCAGCTGGGGGACAGGGGTGCAGCCCCAGCATTTT.

This rearrangement joins TRBV18 to TRBJ1-2; 7 nucleotides match TRBD1. The CDR3 loop spans 15 amino acids. The germline gives CDR1 KGHSH, CDR2 LQKENI. Trimming at V came to 4 bases and at J to 3 bases, leaving 8 bases not matched to a gene. CDR3 sequence (DNA): TGTGCCAGCTCACAGACACAGGGGTTGGACTATGGCTACACCTTC. Protein: CASSQTQGLDYGYTF. The full variable domain, its missing parts supplied by reference TRBV18 and TRBJ1-2, is NAGVMQNPRHLVRRRGQEARLRCSPMKGHSHVYWYRQLPEEGLKFMVYLQKENIIDESGMPKERFSAEFPKEGPSILRIQQVVRGDSAAYFCASSQTQGLDYGYTFGSGTRLTVV.

This clone was picked up a small number of times. The CDR3 reads CASSFPQGAQGQETQYF. The CDR3 coding sequence is TGTGCCAGCAGCTTCCCACAGGGGGCCCAGGGACAAGAGACCCAGTACTTC. The chain carries TRBV7-2 and TRBJ2-5; 9 bases line up with TRBD1. CDR1 is SGHTA, CDR2 FQGNSA, per germline. The CDR3 loop spans 17 amino acids. Germline trimming cut 3 bases from V and 2 bases from J; bases unmatched to any gene: 10.

This clone was seen a few times. The chain has TRBV21-1 and TRBJ1-2; the listed D gene, TRBD1, was not tested against the DNA. TRBV21-1 has pseudogene status. The CDR3 contains 15 residues. The CDR3 coding sequence is TGTGCCAGCCCTCGAAGGGGACAGGGGAGGTATGGCTACACCTTC. As protein: CASPRRGQGRYGYTF.